This is a list of T cell receptor beta chains from one sample in a study of regulatory T cells in long-lasting Graves disease. TCRdb used MiXCR to reprocess the multiplex PCR reads, holding one entry per CDR3 protein. The table has some 420,000 distinct CDR3 sequences, about 20% seen once. The sample in question was peripheral blood mononuclear cells (PBMCs), obtained when the disease was refractory, from a patient treated with antithyroid drugs. These receptors were collected from a female donor with Graves disease. CDR3s leave out the opening cysteine and the closing phenylalanine or tryptophan. Each record gives: V gene, J gene, CDR3 protein.

TRBV9,TRBJ2-7,ASSVSPLNGIEQY
TRBV6-1,TRBJ2-7,ASSPSYHEQY
TRBV2,TRBJ1-1,ASRQDSNTEAF
TRBV18,TRBJ1-1,ASSDLTGNTEAF
TRBV9,TRBJ1-2,ASSARKLRDRGMSGYT
TRBV2,TRBJ1-2,ASSFGQYGYT
TRBV10-3,TRBJ1-5,AISDKGAGQPQH
TRBV5-1,TRBJ2-5,ASSLTSGGDETQY
TRBV7-2,TRBJ1-1,ASSSYRGLQAF
TRBV6-2/TRBV6-3,TRBJ2-5,ASSYDWVQY
TRBV19,TRBJ2-7,ASSPRRGSPYEQY
TRBV2,TRBJ1-1,ASSERSGNTEAF
TRBV29-1,TRBJ1-1,SVGDRLNTEAF
TRBV28,TRBJ2-5,ASSRRLAGSQETQY
TRBV28,TRBJ1-1,ASRSGGAYTEAF
TRBV29-1,TRBJ1-1,SITSLGTEAF
TRBV2,TRBJ1-1,ASSSWTSNTEAF
TRBV7-9,TRBJ2-7,ASSPKTGSTYEQY
TRBV14,TRBJ1-1,ASSYGRMNTEAF
TRBV2,TRBJ1-4,ASRETGPSNEKLF
TRBV6-1,TRBJ1-1,ASSPGQGLMNTEAF
TRBV6-1,TRBJ1-1,ASSTSGTGVAEAF
TRBV12-3/TRBV12-4,TRBJ1-5,ASINGGSGNQPQH
TRBV30,TRBJ1-2,AWTLSGGVSGYT
TRBV7-9,TRBJ2-7,ASSLGWSGTEQY
TRBV13,TRBJ1-6,ASGISVESPLH
TRBV11-2,TRBJ1-2,ASSLEDRSYYGYT
TRBV12-3/TRBV12-4,TRBJ1-1,ASSLTGQGGTEAF
TRBV19,TRBJ1-2,TIQAPDGYT
TRBV20-1,TRBJ2-5,SAGRLAQETQY
TRBV11-2,TRBJ1-1,ASSFSRLAEAF
TRBV9,TRBJ1-4,ASSVVGTPGEKLF
TRBV5-1,TRBJ2-7,ASSVLNRDGEQY
TRBV10-3,TRBJ2-5,AISAAGGQTQY
TRBV30,TRBJ1-1,AWRRTAKTEAF
TRBV2,TRBJ2-7,ASSEGPSMDHEQY
TRBV28,TRBJ2-2,ASSLGAWRSGELF
TRBV12-5,TRBJ1-1,ASGLAMNTEAF
TRBV28,TRBJ1-2,ASLIGGANYGYT
TRBV9,TRBJ2-5,ASSPTGTGRETQY
TRBV7-9,TRBJ1-1,ASSSTNLLNTEAF
TRBV11-2,TRBJ1-4,ASSLRGAGDEKLF
TRBV7-3,TRBJ2-3,ASSSKGTDTQY
TRBV7-2,TRBJ1-2,ASTPGAGASFGYT
TRBV5-1,TRBJ2-2,ASSLVAGPIPGELF
TRBV6-2/TRBV6-3,TRBJ1-3,ASTLDSHSSGNTIY
TRBV12-3/TRBV12-4,TRBJ1-5,ASSLTRQQPQH
TRBV11-2,TRBJ2-2,ASSFGGSNTGELF